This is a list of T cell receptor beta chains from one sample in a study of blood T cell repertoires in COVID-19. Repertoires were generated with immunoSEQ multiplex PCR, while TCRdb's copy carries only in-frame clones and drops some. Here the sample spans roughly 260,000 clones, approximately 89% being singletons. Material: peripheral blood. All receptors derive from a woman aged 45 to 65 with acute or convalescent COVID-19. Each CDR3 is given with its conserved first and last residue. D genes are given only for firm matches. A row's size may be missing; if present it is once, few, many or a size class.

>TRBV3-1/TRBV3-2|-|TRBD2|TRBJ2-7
TGTGCCAGCAGCCAAGATTTGGCTAGCGGGAGCCGGTGGCAGTACTTC
CASSQDLASGSRWQYF
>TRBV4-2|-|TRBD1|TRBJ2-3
TGTGCCAGCAGCCCGGGGGACAGGGGGAGGGATACGCAGTATTTT
CASSPGDRGRDTQYF
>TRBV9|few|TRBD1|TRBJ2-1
TGTGCCAGCAGCCCTCGGACAGGGCGGTCCTACAATGAGCAGTTCTTC
CASSPRTGRSYNEQFF
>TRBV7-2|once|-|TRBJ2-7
TGTGCCAGCAGCTTAGCTAGGCGGGGCGAGCAGTACTTC
CASSLARRGEQYF
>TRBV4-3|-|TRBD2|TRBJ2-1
TGCGCCAGCAGCCGGGGACTAGCGGTCAATGAGCAGTTCTTC
CASSRGLAVNEQFF
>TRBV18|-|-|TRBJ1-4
TGTGCCAGCTCACCACTTCTTGGCGAAAAACTGTTTTTT
CASSPLLGEKLFF
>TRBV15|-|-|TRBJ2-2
TGTGCCACCAGCGTAGGGGACGGGGAGCTGTTTTTT
CATSVGDGELFF
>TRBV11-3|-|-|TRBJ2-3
TGTGCCAGCAGCCAGGGTGGCCAGGGCGGAGATACGCAGTATTTT
CASSQGGQGGDTQYF
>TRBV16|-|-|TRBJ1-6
TGTGCCAGCAGCGACGAGGCAAACAATAATTCACCCCTCCACTTT
CASSDEANNNSPLHF
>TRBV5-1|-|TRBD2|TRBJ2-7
TGCGCCAGCAGCCCTGGGGGACTAGCGCAGCAATACGAGCAGTACTTC
CASSPGGLAQQYEQYF
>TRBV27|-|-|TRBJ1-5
TGTGCCAGCAGGCGAGAAGCACAGGGCACGAATCAGCCCCAGCATTTT
CASRREAQGTNQPQHF
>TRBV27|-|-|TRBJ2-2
TGTGCCAGCAGTTCAGGACTGGACGACACCGGGGAGCTGTTTTTT
CASSSGLDDTGELFF
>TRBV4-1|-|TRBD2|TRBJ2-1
TGCGCCAGCAGCCAATCCCCAGGACTAGCCAGGGATGAGCAGTTCTTC
CASSQSPGLARDEQFF
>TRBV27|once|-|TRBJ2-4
TGTGCCAGCAGTTTATTGGGCCTAGCCAAAAACATTCAGTACTTC
CASSLLGLAKNIQYF
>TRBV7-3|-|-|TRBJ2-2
TGTGCCAGCAGCCCCAGGGCGGCCGGGGAGCTGTTTTTT
CASSPRAAGELFF
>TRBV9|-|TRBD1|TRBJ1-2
TGTGCCAGCAGCGTAGTAGGACAGGGGGCAATCTATGGCTACACCTTC
CASSVVGQGAIYGYTF
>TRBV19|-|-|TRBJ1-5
TGTGCCAGTAGTATCTGGATGGAGGTCAATCAGCCCCAGCATTTT
CASSIWMEVNQPQHF
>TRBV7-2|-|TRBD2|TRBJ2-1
TGTGCCAGCAGCCCCCCCCTAGCGGGTATCAATGAGCAGTTCTTC
CASSPPLAGINEQFF
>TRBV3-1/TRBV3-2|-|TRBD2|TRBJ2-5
TGTGCCAGCAGCCATTCACCGGGACTAACGGAGACCCAGTACTTC
CASSHSPGLTETQYF
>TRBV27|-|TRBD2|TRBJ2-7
TGTGCCAGCAGGGACACAGGACTAGCGTCTTCCGAGCAGTACTTC
CASRDTGLASSEQYF
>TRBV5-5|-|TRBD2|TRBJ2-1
TGTGCCAGCAGCCCCCGGGGTGCGGGGGAGGCCTACAATGAGCAGTTCTTC
CASSPRGAGEAYNEQFF
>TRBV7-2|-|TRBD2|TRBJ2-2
TGTGCCAGCAGTTCTAGCGGTCTAAACACCGGGGAGCTGTTTTTT
CASSSSGLNTGELFF
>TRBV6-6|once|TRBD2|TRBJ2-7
TGTGCCAGCAGCCTGACTAGCGGGAGTGCTTACGAGCAGTACTTC
CASSLTSGSAYEQYF
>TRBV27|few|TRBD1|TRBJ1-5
TGTGCCAGCAGTTTTGGGACAGGGGGCAATCAGCCCCAGCATTTT
CASSFGTGGNQPQHF
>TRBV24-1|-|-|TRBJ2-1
TGTGCCACCAGGCAGGGTGGGCACAATGAGCAGTTCTTC
CATRQGGHNEQFF
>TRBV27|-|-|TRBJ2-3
TGTGCCAGCAGTCCAGGACTACAGCCGAGCACAGATACGCAGTATTTT
CASSPGLQPSTDTQYF
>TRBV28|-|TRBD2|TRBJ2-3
TGTGCCAGCACCTCACCTAGCGGTCGTAGCACAGATACGCAGTATTTT
CASTSPSGRSTDTQYF
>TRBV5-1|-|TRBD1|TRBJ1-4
TGCGCCAGTTCGACAGGGGTTGATGAAAAACTGTTTTTT
CASSTGVDEKLFF
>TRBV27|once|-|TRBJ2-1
TGTGCCAGCAGTTTCGGCGGTGGTGAGCAGTTCTTC
CASSFGGGEQFF
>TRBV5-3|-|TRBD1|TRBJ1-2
TGTGCCAGAAGCTTTAAGGGGGCTTCGAACTATGGCTACACCTTC
CARSFKGASNYGYTF
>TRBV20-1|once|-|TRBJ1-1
TGCAGTGCTAGAGTAGCCCCTGAAGCTTTCTTT
CSARVAPEAFF
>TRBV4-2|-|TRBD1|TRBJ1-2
TGTGCCAGCAGCCAGCCCGGGACAGGGGATGGCTACACCTTC
CASSQPGTGDGYTF
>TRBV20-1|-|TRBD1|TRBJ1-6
TGCAGTGCTAGTACCCAGGGGGCAGGTAATTCACCCCTCCACTTT
CSASTQGAGNSPLHF
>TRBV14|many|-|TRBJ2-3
TGTGCCAGCAGCCAAGATTCCGGGTATAGGCGCACAGATACGCAGTATTTT
CASSQDSGYRRTDTQYF
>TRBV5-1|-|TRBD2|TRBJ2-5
TGCGCCAGCAGCCGCAACCCCGGGACTAGCGGAGTTTTTACCCAAGAGACCCAGTACTTC
CASSRNPGTSGVFTQETQYF
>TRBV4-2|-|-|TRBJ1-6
TGTGCCAGCAGCCAAGATATGGAGGTAGGGAAGGATTCACCCCTCCACTTT
CASSQDMEVGKDSPLHF
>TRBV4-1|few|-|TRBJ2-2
TGCGCCAGCAGCCAAGAAGTTTCGGGTTCCGGGGAGCTGTTTTTT
CASSQEVSGSGELFF
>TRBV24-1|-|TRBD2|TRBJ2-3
TGTGCCACCAGTGATCCCCCGGGGCGCCGGCGAGCGGGAGGTTTGAATACGCAGTATTTT
CATSDPPGRRRAGGLNTQYF
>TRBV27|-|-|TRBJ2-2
TGTGCCAGCAGTTGGGACTGGAACACCGGGGAGCTGTTTTTT
CASSWDWNTGELFF
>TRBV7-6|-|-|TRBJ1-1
TGTGCCAGCAGCTTTTCCGTGACTAGGAACACTGAAGCTTTCTTT
CASSFSVTRNTEAFF
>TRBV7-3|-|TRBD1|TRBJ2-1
TGTGCCAGCAGCAGACAGGGGTCTACGAATGGTCCTTACAATGAGCAGTTCTTC
CASSRQGSTNGPYNEQFF
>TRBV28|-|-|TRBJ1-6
TGTGCCAGCAGTTTCCCACCTAGAACGCTGGGTAATTCACCCCTCCACTTT
CASSFPPRTLGNSPLHF
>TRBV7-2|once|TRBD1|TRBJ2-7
TGTGCCAGCAGCATAATTACAGGGGGCAGTAGAAACGAGCAGTACTTC
CASSIITGGSRNEQYF
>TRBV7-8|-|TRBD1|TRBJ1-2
TGTGCCAGCAGCTTAGCGGGACAGGGGCCTGGTGGCTACACCTTC
CASSLAGQGPGGYTF
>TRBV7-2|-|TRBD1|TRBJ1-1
TGTGCCAGCAGCACCCGACAGGGAGGCACTGAAGCTTTCTTT
CASSTRQGGTEAFF
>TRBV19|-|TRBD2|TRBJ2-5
TGTGCCAGTAGCTCGGGACTACTCCAAGAGACCCAGTACTTC
CASSSGLLQETQYF
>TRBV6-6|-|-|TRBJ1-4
TGTGCCAGCAGTACGGGGGAGGTAAAACTGTTTTTT
CASSTGEVKLFF
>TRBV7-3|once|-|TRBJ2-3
TGTGCCAGCAGCCCACAGCCCACAGATACGCAGTATTTT
CASSPQPTDTQYF
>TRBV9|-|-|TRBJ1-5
TGTGCCAGCAGCCCCCACTATGATAATCAGCCCCAGCATTTT
CASSPHYDNQPQHF
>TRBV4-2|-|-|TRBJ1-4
TGTGCCAGCAGCCAAGTCGGCCAGGGAGGAAAACTGTTTTTT
CASSQVGQGGKLFF
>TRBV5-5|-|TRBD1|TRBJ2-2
TGTGCCAGCAGTCCTACAGGGGCCAAAGACGGGGAGCTGTTTTTT
CASSPTGAKDGELFF
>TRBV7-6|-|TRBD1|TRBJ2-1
TGTGCCAGCAGCTTAGACAGGGGGAATGAGCAGTTCTTC
CASSLDRGNEQFF